The subject of this entry is one T cell receptor beta chain. This clone has a single count. Its antigen target is currently unknown. The record has no base qualities; no much larger clone is one base away. The source of the sample is a study of blood T cell repertoires in COVID-19 (dated by TCRdb to 2018 to 2021). About the study as a whole: Samples from collaborators originated in the United States, Italy and Spain and spanned both the acute and convalescent phases of COVID-19. The material from the prospective study consisted of cDNA or gDNA derived from T cells, B-cell-depleted T cells, or PBMCs. The dataset comprised deeply sampled blood TCRbeta repertoires from subjects exposed to, actively infected with, or recovered from COVID-19. A freely available public database, intended as a resource for researchers studying the immune response to SARS-CoV-2, is where the repertoires were released. Samples came from the ongoing ImmuneRACE study (first 160 participants) plus 1,254 subjects from 6 global collaborators. A de-identified subject ID, COVID-19 status, age in years and sex were almost always included in the sample metadata. Where HLA class I and class II types were available, the types were taken from metadata supplied by the sample provider, not from assay-based typing. Overall study results and their limits: The amount of clinical and demographic metadata varied by source and participant and was provided uncurated.

TCRbeta CDR3 regions were amplified from genomic DNA using the immunoSEQ Assay, a bias-controlled multiplex PCR. The study's processing was this. Nucleated cell counts per sample were estimated from amplification of reference gene primers within the assay. To quantify the absolute abundance of each unique TCRbeta CDR3 rearrangement, sequence reads were collapsed and filtered. For each sample, productive Simpson clonality was calculated as the square root of Simpson's diversity index across productive rearrangements. Entries here come from immuneACCESS through TCRdb and include only in-frame sequences with V and J called. Some clones fail to appear in such tables; in the studies checked, an unresolved V gene covers under half of the shortfall, and the cause of the remainder is unknown. The V and J calls and clone size come from that table; D and trimming were worked out from the DNA. In all, the sample holds 25,000 to 35,000 clones, and under 95% of those were seen once. Under 2.5% of the sample is in the top ten clones.

Each collaborating institution followed its own protocols to collect whole blood in K2EDTA tubes. For TCRbeta analysis, collaborators shipped samples in one of three forms: frozen whole blood, isolated PBMCs, or DNA extracted from either of those sample types. The specimen sequenced was peripheral blood. This TCR was sampled from a middle-aged man with active COVID-19.

CDR3 loop: CASGPFGEQYF. The DNA sequence is TGTGCCAGTGGGCCATTCGGAGAGCAGTACTTC. The chain couples TRBV19 to TRBJ2-7, with the D gene uncertain. The junction shows trimming of 8 bases on V and 7 bases on J, plus 12 bases between the germline ends. The CDR3, from cysteine to phenylalanine, totals 11 residues. The retained sequence is limited to the CDR3, 33 bases, with the frame set at the first base. CDR1 and CDR2, looked up from the germline V gene (reference sequence), are LNHDA and SQIVND.